Following are 21 T cell receptor beta chains from one sample sequenced in a study of blood T cells in healthy people across ages. A second about 7 to 11 cycle PCR used barcoded and J-beta primers. TCRdb called the 5' RACE reads again in MiXCR, with one record for every CDR3 protein. Among under 1,100,000 distinct CDR3 sequences listed, almost 25% were seen once. These data are also associated with another study on T cells of mothers and their children.

Sequencing used blood. These receptors all come from a girl aged 2 to 9 in good health.

The DNA of the CDR3 is TGTGCCAGCAGTGTATCTAGGAGTCAAGAGACCCAGTACTTC. As protein: CASSVSRSQETQYF. The V and J genes are TRBV2 and TRBJ2-5, with D unclear. Trimming left V 4 bases short and J 2 bases short, with 11 bases between. This CDR3 comprises 14 residues. The V gene's germline CDR1 is SNHLY and CDR2 FYNNEI.

This clonotype was counted only a few times. This chain connects TRBV9 to TRBJ2-3; D is uncertain. V was shortened by 2 bases and J by 4 bases, with 8 bases between the two germline ends. There are 13 residues in the CDR3. Per the germline V gene, CDR1 is SGDLS and CDR2 is YYNGEE. The CDR3 is CASSVRVADTQYF. Here the CDR3 DNA reads TGTGCCAGCAGCGTTCGCGTGGCAGATACGCAGTATTTT.

This clonotype appeared many times. The rearrangement joins TRBV6-6 to TRBJ1-4, with a weak D call TRBD1 (6 bases). Germline lookup yields CDR1 MNHNY and CDR2 SVGAGI (reference sequence). V was pared by 8 bases and J by 8 bases, with 15 bases between. This CDR3 contains 13 residues. Here the CDR3 reads CASDGTIGEKLFF. The CDR3 DNA sequence: TGTGCCAGCGACGGGACAATTGGCGAAAAACTGTTTTTT.

The rearrangement links TRBV5-1 to TRBJ1-2, with 7 bases aligning to TRBD1. Germline lookup yields CDR1 SGHRS and CDR2 YFSETQ. The CDR3 contains 14 residues. The ends lost 3 bases at V and 4 bases at J; junction bases unmatched: 6. The CDR3 loop is CASSSRQGLYGYTF. CDR3 bases: TGCGCCAGCAGCTCCCGACAGGGACTCTATGGCTACACCTTC.

This clonotype has a handful of counts. This rearrangement joins TRBV13 to TRBJ2-1; perhaps TRBD1 as D (6 bases). Germline V gene lookup returns CDR1 PRHDT and CDR2 FYEKMQ (reference sequence). Trimming shortened V by 2 bases and J by 9 bases, and 11 bases separated the two germline ends. This CDR3 contains 13 residues. CDR3 protein: CASSLMGAGEQFF. As DNA, the CDR3 is TGTGCCAGCAGCTTAATGGGGGCAGGTGAGCAGTTCTTC.

The V and J genes are TRBV20-1 and TRBJ2-7; possible D gene TRBD2, 5 bases. The CDR3 sequence is 13 residues long. V dropped 6 bases and J dropped 3 bases, with 15 bases sitting between them. The germline CDR1 and CDR2 sequences are DFQATT and SNEGSKA (reference sequence). The CDR3 DNA reads as TGCAGTGCCCGGGGTATAGAACACTACGAGCAGTACTTC. Translating it yields CSARGIEHYEQYF.

This chain joins TRBV20-1 and TRBJ2-7; unclear D gene. The length of the CDR3 is 17 residues. V gave up 1 base and J gave up 1 base, with 20 bases separating them. The germline V gene encodes CDR1 DFQATT and CDR2 SNEGSKA (reference sequence). The CDR3 DNA sequence: TGCAGTGCTAGAGCTCCGACGGACCCTAAGAATTCCTACGAGCAGTACTTC. This encodes CSARAPTDPKNSYEQYF.

V usage is TRBV2 and J usage is TRBJ1-4, with D maybe TRBD1 (6 bases). The CDR3 is 15 amino acids. Trimming left V 7 bases short and J 7 bases short, with 19 bases between. Per the germline V gene, CDR1 is SNHLY and CDR2 is FYNNEI. This CDR3 is CASTRVQGFTEKLFF. Written as DNA, the CDR3 is TGTGCCAGCACCAGAGTACAGGGTTTTACTGAAAAACTGTTTTTT.

This clonotype showed up just a few times. V usage is TRBV14 and J usage is TRBJ2-7; D not resolved. Germline V gene data show CDR1 as SGHDN and CDR2 as FVKESK. Trimming shortened V by 2 bases and J by 3 bases, and 8 bases separated the two germline ends. CDR3 length: 13 residues. This CDR3 reads CASSQYGHYEQYF. In DNA, the CDR3 is TGTGCCAGCAGCCAATATGGCCACTACGAGCAGTACTTC.

The rearrangement uses TRBV12-3 or TRBV12-4 and TRBJ2-5; the match to TRBD1 covers 7 bases. The V segment lost 5 bases and the J segment 3 bases; nucleotides outside the gene matches: 12. CDR3 length: 16 amino acids. The CDR3 DNA is TGTGCCAGCAGTGGATTGGGGAATGACAGGGAAGAGACCCAGTACTTC. This codes for CASSGLGNDREETQYF.

This clonotype appeared many times. A junction end diverges from the germline sequence, so it may reflect a read error. The J gene is TRBJ2-5, the V gene TRBV5-1; D tentatively reads TRBD1 or TRBD2 (5 bases each). The CDR3 extends over 13 amino acids. Germline CDR1 is SGHRS and CDR2 is YFSETQ. The CDR3 DNA follows: TGTGCCAGCAGTTTATCGGGGCGTGAGACCCAGTACTTC. Protein: CASSLSGRETQYF.

J is TRBJ2-5 and V is TRBV6-1; TRBD2 agrees at 7 bases. CDR3 length: 14 residues. Germline V gene lookup returns CDR1 MNHNS and CDR2 SASEGT. Trimming removed 1 base from V and 4 bases from J; junction bases left unmatched: 3. CDR3 amino acids: CASSEGLAVETQYF. CDR3 coding DNA: TGTGCCAGCAGTGAAGGACTAGCTGTAGAGACCCAGTACTTC.

The rearrangement uses TRBV20-1 and TRBJ2-7; tentatively, D is TRBD1 (5 bases). With 2 bases removed from V and 4 bases from J, the gap between germline ends came to 15 bases. The CDR3 is 14 residues long. In germline, CDR1 is DFQATT, CDR2 SNEGSKA (reference sequence). Here the CDR3 DNA reads TGCAGTGCTAGACCACAGGAAAACCGTTACGAGCAGTACTTC. Translation: CSARPQENRYEQYF.

The chain couples TRBV7-2 to TRBJ2-3; D is possibly TRBD1 or TRBD2 (5 bases each). Germline assignment: CDR1 SGHTA and CDR2 FQGNSA. The CDR3 length is 15 residues. Between the trimmed V and J ends, which lost 0 bases and 2 bases, there was a span of 9 bases. CDR3 coding DNA: TGTGCCAGCAGCTTAGCGGGGGTACCCACAGATACGCAGTATTTT. Its protein is CASSLAGVPTDTQYF.

The chain combines TRBV11-2 with TRBJ2-3; D remains unclear. V was clipped by 4 bases and J by 4 bases, with 12 bases between them. CDR1 is SGHAT, CDR2 FQNNGV, per germline. This CDR3 has 14 amino acids. The CDR3 DNA follows: TGTGCCAGCAGCTCCCGCTGGGGTCCAGATACGCAGTATTTT. Translated, it gives CASSSRWGPDTQYF.

The rearrangement links TRBV20-1 to TRBJ2-3; 8 bases agree with TRBD1. This CDR3 spans 15 amino acids. The germline gives CDR1 DFQATT, CDR2 SNEGSKA (reference sequence). The J segment lost 6 bases and the V segment lost 4 bases, leaving 12 bases of the junction unmatched. CDR3 protein: CSANAGQGRADTQYF. The CDR3 DNA follows: TGCAGTGCTAACGCAGGACAGGGCAGGGCGGATACGCAGTATTTT.

The chain is built from TRBV9 and TRBJ2-1, with D perhaps TRBD2 (6 bases). The CDR3 loop spans 14 amino acids. The germline gives CDR1 SGDLS, CDR2 YYNGEE. Trimming cost V 0 bases and J 8 bases, with 12 bases left between them. CDR3 bases: TGTGCCAGCAGCGTAGGAGGAGGAGGGGATGAGCAGTTCTTC. Translating gives CASSVGGGGDEQFF.

Notes on this clonotype: No conserved phenylalanine or tryptophan is present at the end of the CDR3, so a read error is the likely explanation. V and J are TRBV12-3 or TRBV12-4 and TRBJ2-7; 8 bases match TRBD2. J was trimmed by 7 bases and V by 4 bases; bases with no gene match: 3. This CDR3 spans 12 amino acids. This CDR3 is CASSSLAEEQYL. The DNA of the CDR3 is TGTGCCAGCAGTTCACTAGCGGAGGAGCAGTACCTC.

The chain couples TRBV20-1 to TRBJ1-1; D gene unclear. The CDR3 sequence is 11 residues long. V lost 1 base and J 8 bases, leaving 8 bases between the germline ends. CDR1 and CDR2 from the germline V gene are DFQATT and SNEGSKA (reference sequence). The CDR3 sequence: CSARVGPEAFF. Written as DNA, the CDR3 is TGCAGTGCTAGAGTAGGGCCGGAAGCTTTCTTT.

V is TRBV10-3 and J is TRBJ2-3; D possibly corresponds to TRBD2 (5 bases). CDR3 size: 13 residues. Trimming removed 6 bases at V and 6 bases at J, with 13 bases between. Germline assignment: CDR1 ENHRY and CDR2 SYGVKD. CDR3 loop: CAISPLPGDTQYF. The CDR3 nucleotides are TGTGCCATCAGCCCGCTCCCGGGGGATACGCAGTATTTT.

The chain links TRBV7-6 to TRBJ1-1, with D maybe TRBD1 (6 bases). This CDR3 contains 13 residues. Germline-derived CDR1 and CDR2 are SGHVS and FNYEAQ. V gave up 5 bases and J gave up 7 bases, with 14 bases separating them. The CDR3 loop is CASSPEGTIEAFF. CDR3 nucleotides: TGTGCCAGCAGCCCGGAGGGGACAATTGAAGCTTTCTTT.